These 19 T cell receptor beta chains were sequenced from one sample in a study of blood T cell repertoires in COVID-19. Generated by immunoSEQ multiplex PCR, the TCRdb table keeps only in-frame clones and is missing some. The top ten clones hold over 4.5% of a sample with tens of thousands of clones, 86% of them seen once. The sample comprised peripheral blood. These TCRs come from a man in his forties with active COVID-19.

V is TRBV6-2 or TRBV6-3 and J is TRBJ2-7, with TRBD2 matching 11 bases. Germline assignment: CDR1 MNHEY and CDR2 SVGEGT. The trim removed 6 bases at V and 2 bases at J, leaving 9 bases unmatched. CDR3 length: 16 amino acids. The CDR3 spells CASSTRLAGIPYEQYF. For the CDR3, the DNA is TGTGCCAGCAGCACCCGACTAGCGGGAATTCCCTACGAGCAGTACTTC.

This sequence joins TRBV6-5 and TRBJ1-4; no firm D call. CDR1 and CDR2 (germline): MNHEY, SVGAGI. This CDR3 contains 14 residues. V was clipped by 4 bases and J by 5 bases, with 11 bases between them. The CDR3 sequence is CASSSLGGNEKLFF. For the CDR3, the DNA is TGTGCCAGCAGTTCCCTCGGAGGGAATGAAAAACTGTTTTTT.

The rearrangement uses TRBV19 and TRBJ2-2; 9 bases map to TRBD1. CDR3 length: 15 residues. Germline lookup yields CDR1 LNHDA and CDR2 SQIVND (reference sequence). Trimming cost V 5 bases and J 3 bases; bases outside gene matches: 4. The DNA of the CDR3 is TGTGCCAGTAGTGGGAGGACAGGGGACACCGGGGAGCTGTTTTTT. Protein product: CASSGRTGDTGELFF.

CDR3 DNA: TGTGCCAGCTCACCAAGTCAGGCCAACAATGAGCAGTTCTTC. It is translated as CASSPSQANNEQFF. This chain joins TRBV18 and TRBJ2-1, with no clear D. Trimming took off 2 bases at V and 5 bases at J, with 10 bases between the two ends. This CDR3 spans 14 amino acids. CDR1 and CDR2 from the germline V gene are KGHSH and LQKENI.

The chain employs TRBV2 and TRBJ2-1, with 8 bases matching TRBD1. The germline V gene encodes CDR1 SNHLY and CDR2 FYNNEI. Unmatched junction bases numbered 14, after V lost 6 bases and J lost 1 base. The CDR3 covers 18 residues. The CDR3 region is CASRGTITGGISYNEQFF. The CDR3 DNA sequence: TGTGCCAGCAGGGGAACAATAACAGGGGGGATTTCCTACAATGAGCAGTTCTTC. Together with reference TRBV2 and TRBJ2-1, the CDR3 gives the full variable domain: EPEVTQTPSHQVTQMGQEVILRCVPISNHLYFYWYRQILGQKVEFLVSFYNNEISEKSEIFDDQFSVERPDGSNFTLKIRSTKLEDSAMYFCASRGTITGGISYNEQFFGPGTRLTVL.

V gene TRBV3-1 (or the pseudogene TRBV3-2) combines with J gene TRBJ1-6; 10 positions match TRBD1. Germline V gene data show CDR1 as LGHDT and CDR2 as YNNKEL (reference sequence). V was pared by 1 base and J by 14 bases, with 11 bases of the junction left unmatched. The CDR3 runs 16 residues. The CDR3 DNA reads as TGTGCCAGCAGCCAAGGGACAGGGGGGCCGGGTAAGGCCCTCCACTTT. Encoded protein: CASSQGTGGPGKALHF.

This clone was seen just once. The chain combines TRBV27 with TRBJ2-5, with TRBD1 matching over 7 bases. V shed 2 bases, J shed 4 bases, and the junction held 4 bases outside the gene matches. From germline, CDR1 is MNHEY and CDR2 SMNVEV (reference sequence). This CDR3 has 14 residues. CDR3 nucleotides: TGTGCCAGCAGTTTAGATTGGGACAGAGAGACCCAGTACTTC. This codes for CASSLDWDRETQYF.

The chain carries TRBV9 and TRBJ2-7; TRBD1 might be the D (6 bases). The germline V gene has CDR1 SGDLS and CDR2 YYNGEE. Trimming took 3 bases from V and 1 from J, leaving 20 bases between them. The length of the CDR3 is 17 residues. In DNA, the CDR3 is TGTGCCAGCAGCGCGATCCGGACTCTGGACAGTTCCTACGAGCAGTACTTC. This sequence encodes CASSAIRTLDSSYEQYF.

V is TRBV15 and J is TRBJ1-3; TRBD1 might be the D (6 bases). V lost 0 bases and J lost 4, with 10 bases in between. CDR1 and CDR2 (germline): LNHNV, YYDKDF (reference sequence). The CDR3 loop spans 15 amino acids. CDR3 sequence: CATSRDRGPGNTIYF. CDR3 nucleotides: TGTGCCACCAGCAGAGACAGGGGCCCGGGAAACACCATATATTTT.

This clone was counted only a few times. This chain connects TRBV5-1 to TRBJ2-2; maybe TRBD1 (5 bases). This CDR3 spans 16 amino acids. Germline V gene data show CDR1 as SGHRS and CDR2 as YFSETQ. With 4 bases removed from V and 4 bases from J, the gap between germline ends came to 17 bases. CDR3 DNA: TGCGCCAGCAGCCTGGACGGGCAGGGTTTCACCGGGGAGCTGTTTTTT. This gives the protein CASSLDGQGFTGELFF.

The rearrangement joins TRBV10-3 to TRBJ1-2; D perhaps matches TRBD1 (6 bases). Looked up from germline, CDR1 is ENHRY and CDR2 is SYGVKD. Trimming cost V 6 bases and J 5 bases, with 22 bases left between them. The CDR3 runs 16 residues. The CDR3 coding sequence is TGTGCCATCAGCCGGGGGGACACTCAGTCTCGGTATGGCTACACCTTC. Its protein is CAISRGDTQSRYGYTF.

This clone has only one observation. The chain recombines TRBV6-5 with TRBJ2-2; D not resolved. CDR3 length: 14 residues. In germline, CDR1 is MNHEY, CDR2 SVGAGI. Trimming took off 5 bases at V and 5 bases at J, with 12 bases between the two ends. Here the CDR3 reads CASSKLRETGELFF. The CDR3 nucleotides read TGTGCCAGCAGTAAACTGAGAGAAACCGGGGAGCTGTTTTTT.

This chain joins TRBV4-2 and TRBJ2-1, with D perhaps TRBD2 (6 bases). Germline loops: CDR1 LGHNA, CDR2 YNFKEQ. Trimming left V 4 bases short and J 3 bases short, with 13 bases between. This CDR3 has 15 residues. The CDR3 DNA reads as TGTGCCAGCAGCCCCAGGCGGGACCTCTACAATGAGCAGTTCTTC. Its translation: CASSPRRDLYNEQFF.

V is TRBV7-9 and J is TRBJ1-1; TRBD1 aligns across 11 bases. The V and J ends lost 6 bases and 5 bases, in that order; junction bases with no gene match: 8. The CDR3 has 15 residues. CDR1 and CDR2 from the germline V gene are SEHNR and FQNEAQ (reference sequence). The DNA for the CDR3 is TGTGCCAGCAGGACGGACAGGGGGCATGGAACTGAAGCTTTCTTT. Its translation is CASRTDRGHGTEAFF.

The V call is TRBV21-1, the J call TRBJ2-1; TRBD2 reflects the table's D call only, with no check against the DNA. TRBV21-1 is a recognized pseudogene. This CDR3 has 13 amino acids. The CDR3 reads CASSPFLPNEQFF. The CDR3, as DNA: TGTGCCAGCAGCCCCTTCCTACCCAATGAGCAGTTCTTC.

V and J are TRBV5-1 and TRBJ2-3; D may be TRBD1 (5 bases). Germline V gives CDR1 SGHRS, CDR2 YFSETQ. V lost 3 bases, J lost 1 base, and 12 bases lay in between. The CDR3 has 15 amino acids. This CDR3 is CASSSGIEGTDTQYF. The CDR3 DNA sequence: TGCGCCAGCAGCTCAGGGATAGAGGGCACAGATACGCAGTATTTT. The whole variable domain, remainder taken from reference TRBV5-1 and TRBJ2-3, is KAGVTQTPRYLIKTRGQQVTLSCSPISGHRSVSWYQQTPGQGLQFLFEYFSETQRNKGNFPGRFSGRQFSNSRSEMNVSTLELGDSALYLCASSSGIEGTDTQYFGPGTRLTVL.

The CDR3 DNA sequence: TGTGCCAGCAGTGAGGAGGGGCCCTTGAGTAAACTGTTTTTT. This translates into CASSEEGPLSKLFF. The gene calls are TRBV25-1 and TRBJ1-4; weak D call: TRBD1 (5 bases). The CDR3 runs 14 residues. Germline CDR1 is MGHDK and CDR2 is SYGVNS. The V end lost 3 bases, the J end lost 11 bases, and 16 bases lay between the germline ends.

The chain links TRBV24-1 to TRBJ1-5; D is uncertain. Germline loops: CDR1 KGHDR, CDR2 SFDVKD. V gave up 4 bases and J gave up 0 bases, with 12 bases separating them. CDR3 length: 16 residues. The CDR3 region is CATSDGRVGSNQPQHF. The CDR3 region has the DNA TGTGCCACCAGTGACGGGAGGGTCGGTAGCAATCAGCCCCAGCATTTT.

This clone is a singleton in its sample. This chain links TRBV27 with TRBJ2-1; D perhaps matches TRBD2 (6 bases). CDR3 length: 15 amino acids. From germline, CDR1 is MNHEY and CDR2 SMNVEV (reference sequence). Trimming left V 5 bases short and J 3 bases short, with 14 bases between. CDR3 region: CASSPAGRNYNEQFF. As DNA, the CDR3 is TGTGCCAGCAGTCCCGCGGGACGGAACTACAATGAGCAGTTCTTC.